A single TCR beta chain is shown here with its context. Its antigen is currently not known. No clone much larger than this one lies a single base away; base qualities are absent. The method behind the library was the immunoSEQ multiplex PCR assay. For the multiplex PCR, a mixture combining 60 forward primers for TCR Vbeta segments and 13 reverse primers for TCR Jbeta segments was used. The CDR3 region of rearranged TCR beta genes was amplified from genomic DNA by a multiplex PCR assay. The Illumina HiSeq System was used to sequence the amplified TCR beta libraries as 87-base-pair reads. The authors' pipeline ran thus. A later analysis counted approximately 76 million unique TCR beta chains across the 550 to 700 repertoires, and 9.5 million to 11 million of these chains were shared by at least two donors. Raw reads were error-corrected and collapsed into unique sequences with a nearest-neighbor algorithm that merged closely related sequences to remove PCR and sequencing errors. CDR3 sequences were aligned to IMGT reference sequences to assign V, D and J gene segments. For a sequence to be retained, a match of at least six nucleotides to both a V gene segment and a J gene segment was required. Rearrangements were called productive when the CDR3 lacked stop codons and stayed in frame with V and J; all others were non-productive. CDR3 was defined by IMGT convention, running from the second conserved V-encoded cysteine to the conserved J-encoded phenylalanine. The earlier analysis of approximately 590 of the donors excluded any sequence lacking an unambiguous match to a single V gene segment. An earlier analysis of several hundred of the donors called V segments functional above 56.7% productive rearrangements and segregating when the between-donor standard deviation exceeded 5%. A statistical classification framework was built to diagnose cytomegalovirus status from the catalog of TCR beta chain sequences. V and J gene assignment, in a later analysis, came from comparing TCR nucleotide sequences with IMGT/GENE-DB human TR gene sequences. In a later analysis, CDR3 sequences and most-parsimonious VDJ recombination scenarios were assigned using the TCRdist pipeline. In a later analysis, each TCR beta chain was defined by its CDR3 amino acid sequence together with its V-gene family, and reads lacking a unique V-gene family were excluded. In a later analysis, 450 to 600 highly shared, low-generation-probability nucleotide sequences were removed to address suspected cross-contamination and a sequencing artifact. In a later analysis, a clonal expansion index was calculated for each public chain from normalized within-repertoire ranks of inferred template counts. In a later analysis, generation probabilities were computed using a VDJ recombination model fitted to out-of-frame rearrangements, and the results were checked against IGoR. A later analysis scored TCR-TCR, TCR-HLA and TCR-CMV co-occurrence with hypergeometric tests, applying a repertoire-size bias correction to TCR pairs. In a later analysis, false discovery rates were estimated by permuting HLA or CMV assignments 20 times. In a later analysis, co-occurring TCRs were grouped with DBSCAN, and TCRdist sequence similarity was added when clustering was performed within HLA-allele-positive subsets. For co-occurrence clustering, repertoires with fewer than 30,000 or more than 120,000 public chains were excluded, along with several repertoires with anomalous nucleotide sharing. The table comes from immuneACCESS by way of TCRdb, which keeps in-frame sequences with V and J called. Part of the clones is missing from these tables; in studies checked, under half for an unresolved V gene and the rest for unknown reasons. For V, J and clone size, that table is used; D and trimming come from the DNA. This sample gives about 120,000 clones in total; about 10% of them show up just once. The top ten constitute approximately 4.4% of the sample.

This record belongs to a study of cytomegalovirus exposure and HLA in healthy donors (dated by TCRdb to the late 2010s). Context from the whole study: An earlier analysis of approximately 590 of the donors reported approximately 300 Gb of sequence data and 117 million unique TCR beta sequences from about 200 million T cells. An early release that covered about 600 HLA-typed donors contained about 290 gigabases of sequencing data and tens of millions of unique TCR sequences. The genetic ancestry cluster associated with self-reported Caucasian donors included over 65% of the roughly 380 genotyped donors. The aim of the study was to test whether cataloging public T cell receptors could identify signatures of past pathogen exposure. The T cell repertoires of several hundred subjects were profiled by immunosequencing and related to cytomegalovirus serostatus. Along with the approximately 650-subject first cohort, a separate validation cohort of 120 different subjects was used. High-throughput TCR immunosequencing, statistical association of individual TCRs with disease status, and machine learning were combined to predict cytomegalovirus infection status. A later analysis re-examined previously published TCR beta repertoires from about 700 donors and added high-resolution HLA genotyping to investigate patterns of TCR occurrence. Rather than using new phenotypic data, the later analysis identified candidate immune exposures from TCR beta sequences and from how often those sequences occurred across donors. An earlier analysis of 587 of the donors used high-throughput TCR beta sequencing to judge whether each TCR beta V gene segment behaved as functional or pseudogenic. Donor age, sex, ethnicity and CMV serostatus were collected together with the repertoire data. A later genetic analysis used genome-wide SNP genotypes for about 65% of the 666 donors, treating that subset as a discovery cohort. Every repertoire in the discovery cohort had been generated on one and the same sequencing platform. Both class I and class II loci were covered by HLA typing, at four-digit resolution. The number of donors typed differed by locus, with about 620-630 for A, B, C, DRB1 and DQB1, approximately 500 for DQA1, about 610 for DPA1, and some 440 for DPB1. Five DR-DQ haplotypes were treated as single units for association and clustering because of strong linkage in the cohort. On average, roughly 250,000 unique TCR beta nucleotide sequences were sequenced per donor among roughly 430 genotyped donors of the cohort, with about 19% of those sequences being non-productive.

What the research found in general, with its limitations: The only immune exposure information available for the cohort was CMV serostatus. A cluster of highly shared sequence variants was judged likely to represent a technical artifact of the sequencing pipeline. In this cohort, only TCR beta chains were sequenced, and detectable features were limited by the absence of alpha or paired-chain data. Across donors, most TCR sequences were observed very rarely, whereas some public TCRs were present in many individuals. According to a later analysis, most CMV-associated TCR beta chains appeared to be HLA-restricted, and the HLA associations seemed to be driven largely by CMV exposure. At a false discovery rate of 0.05, a later analysis linked approximately 18,000 TCR beta sequences to specific HLA alleles. A later analysis found that TCR association rates varied across HLA loci, with DRB1 alleles showing the most associated TCRs and HLA-C alleles the fewest. In a later analysis, several top co-occurrence clusters were reported to appear linked to parvovirus B19, influenza, CMV and Epstein-Barr virus. Roughly uniform sequencing depth across donors was assumed in presence/absence analyses, although this assumption may not hold. Because HLA typing was unavailable for some donors at each locus, only the typed subset was used in association tests. In the study, about 150 TCR beta chains were listed as associated with cytomegalovirus. The earlier analysis of some 560 of the donors excluded approximately 17 rarely observed V segments, including chromosome 9 orphons, because counts were too low. The authors suggested that the approach could potentially be generalized to other disease states and immunological phenotypes. Compared with equally common non-associated chains, HLA-associated TCR beta chains in a later analysis were more clonally expanded and had lower generation probabilities. When HLA alleles, especially DR and DQ, strongly co-occurred, attributing TCR associations to individual alleles was difficult. Because the 87-base-pair reads could not distinguish some IMGT-functional V segments, including TRBV6-2 and TRBV6-3, those segments were excluded. A further reported finding was that TCR beta sequences accurately predicted the HLA-A and HLA-B alleles for most subjects in the first cohort. In an earlier analysis of about 600 of the donors, most TCR beta V segments appeared in productive rearrangements about 87% or about 30% of the time, broadly matching IMGT annotations. Cytomegalovirus status was reported to be diagnosed by the classifier with high specificity and sensitivity in both the original and validation cohorts. An association between a missense DCLRE1C variant and V-gene and J-gene trimming of TCR beta chains was found in a later genetic analysis and replicated in an independent cohort. According to a later genetic analysis, donors in an Asian-associated ancestry cluster had fewer N-insertions in productive TCRs than the approximately 700-donor mean. Linkage disequilibrium might explain the correlated functional status among segregating V segments, but an unknown experimental factor could not be ruled out. A few of the identified cytomegalovirus-associated TCR beta chains were confirmed in vitro to be specific for cytomegalovirus antigens.

The cohort comprised several hundred healthy bone marrow donors. At the time of sampling, all cohort members were nominally healthy, though unrecorded immune exposures were likely present. The donor was CMV seropositive and was included in the group of 250 to 300 seropositive cohort members. A peripheral blood sample was collected from each donor, and TCR beta sequencing was performed on peripheral blood mononuclear cells. Genomic DNA extraction from the blood cell samples was performed with the Qiagen DNeasy Blood Extraction Kit. Relative to germline, V is 8 bases shorter and J is 1 base shorter, with 11 bases between their ends. The CDR3 runs 13 residues from the cysteine to the phenylalanine. Of the read, only the CDR3 DNA is kept; its 39 bases are in frame from base 1. CDR1 MNHEY and CDR2 SVGAGI were looked up in the germline V gene.

The TCR originated in a woman aged 18 to 35 in good health and CMV-seropositive. The sample was PBMCs. This chain joins TRBV6-5 to TRBJ1-1; no D gene call is confident. CDR3 loop: CASSSYGNTEAFF. The nucleotide sequence reads TGTGCCAGCTCCTCATACGGGAACACTGAAGCTTTCTTT.